The rows below give T cell receptor beta chains drawn from one sample of a study of T cell responses to AZD1222 COVID-19 vaccine. The protocol was immunoSEQ multiplex PCR, while the TCRdb copy is restricted to in-frame clones and leaves out a portion. Found here are over 85,000 clones, about 85% of them singletons; the top ten hold 3.2%. Sample: peripheral blood, taken on day 0 of AZD1222 vaccination. These receptors all stem from an adult in good health. CDR3s include the opening cysteine and the closing phenylalanine or tryptophan. Each record gives: V gene, J gene, clone size, D gene, CDR3 protein, CDR3 DNA. D genes are given only for firm matches. Clone size appears in some rows only: once, few, many, or a class for an expanded clone.

v_call: TRBV9
j_call: TRBJ1-1
clone_size: NA
d_call: NA
cdr3_aa: CASSVTGGAKAFF
cdr3_nt: TGTGCCAGCAGCGTAACGGGGGGCGCGAAGGCTTTCTTT

v_call: TRBV28
j_call: TRBJ1-2
clone_size: NA
d_call: NA
cdr3_aa: CAAGGYTF
cdr3_nt: TGTGCCGCCGGTGGCTACACCTTC

v_call: TRBV18
j_call: TRBJ1-1
clone_size: NA
d_call: NA
cdr3_aa: CASSPIEIRTTEAFF
cdr3_nt: TGTGCCAGCTCCCCGATTGAGATTCGGACCACTGAAGCTTTCTTT

v_call: TRBV7-9
j_call: TRBJ2-1
clone_size: NA
d_call: TRBD2
cdr3_aa: CASSLGTGGSYNEQFF
cdr3_nt: TGTGCCAGCAGCTTAGGGACGGGGGGCTCCTACAATGAGCAGTTCTTC

v_call: TRBV28
j_call: TRBJ2-5
clone_size: NA
d_call: NA
cdr3_aa: CASSPGQYQETQYF
cdr3_nt: TGTGCCAGCAGTCCCGGACAGTACCAAGAGACCCAGTACTTC

v_call: TRBV7-9
j_call: TRBJ2-4
clone_size: NA
d_call: NA
cdr3_aa: CASSPMGISIQYF
cdr3_nt: TGTGCCAGCAGCCCCATGGGGATTAGCATTCAGTACTTC

v_call: TRBV18
j_call: TRBJ2-1
clone_size: NA
d_call: NA
cdr3_aa: CASSPPTGEVEQFF
cdr3_nt: TGTGCCAGCTCACCACCGACGGGGGAGGTTGAGCAGTTCTTC

v_call: TRBV28
j_call: TRBJ1-5
clone_size: NA
d_call: NA
cdr3_aa: CASTPSAGVNQPQHF
cdr3_nt: TGTGCCAGCACCCCCTCGGCAGGGGTCAATCAGCCCCAGCATTTT

v_call: TRBV5-1
j_call: TRBJ2-7
clone_size: NA
d_call: TRBD1
cdr3_aa: CASSGQGSYEQYF
cdr3_nt: TGCGCCAGCAGCGGACAGGGGTCCTACGAGCAGTACTTC

v_call: TRBV12-5
j_call: TRBJ1-1
clone_size: NA
d_call: NA
cdr3_aa: CASGPGTGTEAFF
cdr3_nt: TGTGCTAGTGGTCCCGGAACAGGGACTGAAGCTTTCTTT

v_call: TRBV5-1
j_call: TRBJ2-2
clone_size: NA
d_call: NA
cdr3_aa: CASSLGLWGKSGNTGELFF
cdr3_nt: TGCGCCAGCAGCTTGGGACTGTGGGGTAAGAGCGGGAACACCGGGGAGCTGTTTTTT

v_call: TRBV7-2
j_call: TRBJ1-1
clone_size: NA
d_call: TRBD1
cdr3_aa: CASSPSGQGGRAFF
cdr3_nt: TGTGCCAGCAGCCCTAGCGGACAGGGGGGGAGAGCTTTCTTT

v_call: TRBV6-6
j_call: TRBJ2-7
clone_size: NA
d_call: NA
cdr3_aa: CASSIRVYEQYF
cdr3_nt: TGTGCCAGCAGTATCAGGGTTTACGAGCAGTACTTC

v_call: TRBV24-1
j_call: TRBJ2-2
clone_size: NA
d_call: NA
cdr3_aa: CATSDFQFKGFPGELFF
cdr3_nt: TGTGCCACCAGTGATTTTCAGTTCAAAGGCTTCCCCGGGGAGCTGTTTTTT

v_call: TRBV27
j_call: TRBJ1-2
clone_size: NA
d_call: NA
cdr3_aa: CASSLKPGEGYGYTF
cdr3_nt: TGTGCCAGCAGTTTAAAACCAGGGGAGGGCTATGGCTACACCTTC

v_call: TRBV28
j_call: TRBJ2-1
clone_size: NA
d_call: NA
cdr3_aa: CASSFGGEQFF
cdr3_nt: TGTGCCAGCAGTTTCGGGGGTGAGCAGTTCTTC

v_call: TRBV2
j_call: TRBJ2-3
clone_size: NA
d_call: TRBD2
cdr3_aa: CATAPLLAGGLDTQYF
cdr3_nt: TGTGCCACCGCTCCGCTCCTAGCGGGGGGGCTAGATACGCAGTATTTT

v_call: TRBV28
j_call: TRBJ1-2
clone_size: NA
d_call: TRBD1
cdr3_aa: CASRTRGPNYGYTF
cdr3_nt: TGTGCCAGCAGGACCAGGGGGCCTAACTATGGCTACACCTTC

v_call: TRBV7-8
j_call: TRBJ1-5
clone_size: NA
d_call: NA
cdr3_aa: CASSLSGDSNQPQHF
cdr3_nt: TGTGCCAGCAGCTTATCAGGGGATAGCAATCAGCCCCAGCATTTT

v_call: TRBV7-9
j_call: TRBJ1-1
clone_size: NA
d_call: NA
cdr3_aa: CASSPEFVGKAFF
cdr3_nt: TGTGCCAGCAGCCCCGAGTTTGTGGGGAAGGCTTTCTTT

v_call: TRBV27
j_call: TRBJ2-7
clone_size: NA
d_call: TRBD1
cdr3_aa: CASSLVGQGPYEQYF
cdr3_nt: TGTGCCAGCAGTTTAGTGGGACAGGGGCCCTACGAGCAGTACTTC

v_call: TRBV10-1
j_call: TRBJ2-3
clone_size: NA
d_call: NA
cdr3_aa: CASSGYRTSTDTQYF
cdr3_nt: TGCGCCAGCAGTGGATATAGAACAAGCACAGATACGCAGTATTTT

v_call: TRBV3-1/TRBV3-2
j_call: TRBJ2-7
clone_size: NA
d_call: TRBD2
cdr3_aa: CASSPIGSGTYEQYF
cdr3_nt: TGTGCCAGCAGCCCAATAGGTAGCGGGACCTACGAGCAGTACTTC

v_call: TRBV11-2
j_call: TRBJ1-3
clone_size: NA
d_call: TRBD1
cdr3_aa: CASSLGSGQGSGNTIYF
cdr3_nt: TGTGCCAGCAGCTTAGGGTCGGGACAGGGCTCTGGAAACACCATATATTTT

v_call: TRBV19
j_call: TRBJ2-5
clone_size: NA
d_call: NA
cdr3_aa: CASSISGTQTQYF
cdr3_nt: TGTGCCAGTAGTATCTCAGGCACTCAGACCCAGTACTTC

v_call: TRBV9
j_call: TRBJ2-7
clone_size: NA
d_call: NA
cdr3_aa: CASSGTGYSYEQYF
cdr3_nt: TGTGCCAGCAGCGGTACAGGGTACTCCTACGAGCAGTACTTC

v_call: TRBV5-1
j_call: TRBJ2-5
clone_size: NA
d_call: NA
cdr3_aa: CASSLNREETQYF
cdr3_nt: TGCGCCAGCAGCTTGAACAGGGAAGAGACCCAGTACTTC

v_call: TRBV12-3/TRBV12-4
j_call: TRBJ2-7
clone_size: NA
d_call: NA
cdr3_aa: CASSQNYEQYF
cdr3_nt: TGTGCCAGCAGTCAAAACTACGAGCAGTACTTC

v_call: TRBV3-1/TRBV3-2
j_call: TRBJ2-1
clone_size: NA
d_call: NA
cdr3_aa: CASSQAGVGSNEQFF
cdr3_nt: TGTGCCAGCAGCCAAGCGGGAGTAGGTTCGAATGAGCAGTTCTTC

v_call: TRBV5-1
j_call: TRBJ2-3
clone_size: once
d_call: NA
cdr3_aa: CASSLVSVTTDTQYF
cdr3_nt: TGCGCCAGCAGCTTGGTTTCGGTGACCACAGATACGCAGTATTTT

v_call: TRBV9
j_call: TRBJ1-4
clone_size: NA
d_call: NA
cdr3_aa: CASSVEQTHEKLFF
cdr3_nt: TGTGCCAGCAGCGTAGAACAGACCCATGAAAAACTGTTTTTT

v_call: TRBV28
j_call: TRBJ1-6
clone_size: NA
d_call: NA
cdr3_aa: CASRSGGRGPLHF
cdr3_nt: TGTGCCAGTCGTTCGGGGGGGCGGGGACCCCTCCACTTT

v_call: TRBV21-1
j_call: TRBJ2-7
clone_size: NA
d_call: NA
cdr3_aa: CASSKSSQGGVYEQYF
cdr3_nt: TGTGCCAGCAGCAAAAGTAGCCAGGGTGGGGTCTACGAGCAGTACTTC

v_call: TRBV18
j_call: TRBJ1-1
clone_size: NA
d_call: NA
cdr3_aa: CASSFREVLAEAFF
cdr3_nt: TGTGCCAGCTCATTCAGAGAGGTTCTGGCTGAAGCTTTCTTT

v_call: TRBV4-3
j_call: TRBJ2-3
clone_size: once
d_call: TRBD1
cdr3_aa: CASSQGTGGHRYTDTQYF
cdr3_nt: TGCGCCAGCAGCCAAGGGACAGGGGGCCACAGATACACAGATACGCAGTATTTT

v_call: TRBV27
j_call: TRBJ1-2
clone_size: few
d_call: NA
cdr3_aa: CASRSAGATDYGYTF
cdr3_nt: TGTGCCAGCAGATCAGCTGGGGCGACGGACTATGGCTACACCTTC

v_call: TRBV28
j_call: TRBJ2-7
clone_size: NA
d_call: NA
cdr3_aa: CASSFLLDSHVSSYEQYF
cdr3_nt: TGTGCCAGCAGTTTCCTCCTTGACAGCCACGTTAGCTCCTACGAGCAGTACTTC

v_call: TRBV28
j_call: TRBJ1-3
clone_size: NA
d_call: NA
cdr3_aa: CASSLEVSGNTIYF
cdr3_nt: TGTGCCAGCAGTTTGGAAGTTTCTGGAAACACCATATATTTT

v_call: TRBV29-1
j_call: TRBJ2-1
clone_size: once
d_call: NA
cdr3_aa: CSLDRGGIGNEQFF
cdr3_nt: TGCAGCCTCGATCGAGGCGGGATAGGCAATGAGCAGTTCTTC

v_call: TRBV28
j_call: TRBJ2-3
clone_size: NA
d_call: TRBD2
cdr3_aa: CAWRTSGTDTQYF
cdr3_nt: TGTGCCTGGCGGACTAGCGGCACAGATACGCAGTATTTT

v_call: TRBV6-6
j_call: TRBJ2-7
clone_size: NA
d_call: TRBD1
cdr3_aa: CAGGQGAYEQYF
cdr3_nt: TGTGCCGGAGGACAGGGGGCCTACGAGCAGTACTTC

v_call: TRBV11-2
j_call: TRBJ2-7
clone_size: NA
d_call: NA
cdr3_aa: CASSLGIPQQYF
cdr3_nt: TGTGCCAGCAGCTTAGGGATCCCGCAGCAGTACTTC

v_call: TRBV25-1
j_call: TRBJ1-2
clone_size: NA
d_call: TRBD1
cdr3_aa: CASRQGGSLNGYTF
cdr3_nt: TGTGCCAGCAGACAGGGGGGTAGTCTTAATGGCTACACCTTC

v_call: TRBV18
j_call: TRBJ1-5
clone_size: once
d_call: NA
cdr3_aa: CASSPLGSNQPQHF
cdr3_nt: TGTGCCAGCTCACCCCTAGGGAGCAATCAGCCCCAGCATTTT

v_call: TRBV27
j_call: TRBJ1-6
clone_size: NA
d_call: NA
cdr3_aa: CASSLEQINNSPLHF
cdr3_nt: TGTGCCAGCAGTTTAGAACAGATTAATAATTCACCCCTCCACTTT

v_call: TRBV2
j_call: TRBJ2-7
clone_size: NA
d_call: TRBD2
cdr3_aa: CASRAGGTYEQYF
cdr3_nt: TGTGCCAGCAGAGCGGGAGGGACCTACGAGCAGTACTTC

v_call: TRBV19
j_call: TRBJ2-1
clone_size: once
d_call: TRBD2
cdr3_aa: CASSTSGSRYNEQFF
cdr3_nt: TGTGCCAGTTCGACTAGCGGGAGTCGGTACAATGAGCAGTTCTTC

v_call: TRBV4-3
j_call: TRBJ1-4
clone_size: NA
d_call: NA
cdr3_aa: CASSQDPPLIRGREKLFF
cdr3_nt: TGCGCCAGCAGCCAAGATCCCCCGCTGATCAGGGGACGGGAAAAACTGTTTTTT